What follows is one TCR beta chain and its context. In this sample, this clone turned up once. Its antigen remains undetermined. Base qualities are missing; no much larger clone stands one base away. This entry comes from a study of cytomegalovirus exposure and HLA in healthy donors (dated by TCRdb to 2016 to 2017). Context from the whole study: An earlier analysis of some 600 of the donors reported approximately 280 Gb of sequence data and about 120 million unique TCR beta sequences obtained from around 170 million T cells. Among around 400 genotyped donors of the cohort, an average of roughly 230,000 unique TCR beta nucleotide sequences was sequenced per donor, of which about 19% were non-productive. In addition to the first cohort of 666 subjects, a separate validation cohort of 130 or so different subjects was used. The later analysis used no new phenotypic data to find candidate immune exposures, relying instead on TCR beta sequences and their occurrence across donors. A later analysis re-analyzed previously published TCR beta repertoires from 550 to 700 donors and added high-resolution HLA genotyping to study TCR occurrence patterns. Typing coverage varied by locus: roughly 629-640 donors for A, B, C, DRB1 and DQB1; approximately 500 for DQA1; 600 to 610 for DPA1; around 490 for DPB1. Every repertoire in the discovery cohort had been generated on one and the same sequencing platform. Genome-wide SNP genotypes for about 65% of the 666 donors were used in a later genetic analysis, which treated that subset as a discovery cohort. The study was designed to test whether signatures of past pathogen exposure could be identified by cataloging public T cell receptors. Roughly five DR-DQ haplotypes were treated as single units for association and clustering because of strong linkage in the cohort. An early release covering roughly 580 HLA-typed donors comprised around 300 gigabases of sequencing data and 85 million or so unique TCR sequences. HLA typing included class I and class II loci at four-digit resolution. To decide whether each TCR beta V gene segment behaved as functional or pseudogenic, an earlier analysis of approximately 590 of the donors relied on high-throughput TCR beta sequencing. The study profiled the T cell repertoires of about 720 subjects by immunosequencing and related them to cytomegalovirus serostatus. The genetic ancestry cluster associated with self-reported Caucasian donors included over 80% of the roughly 400 genotyped donors. Alongside the repertoire data, information on donor age, sex, ethnicity and CMV serostatus was compiled. The study combined high-throughput TCR immunosequencing, statistical association of individual TCRs with disease status, and machine learning to predict cytomegalovirus infection status. Overall study results and their limits: According to a later analysis, TCR association rates differed among HLA loci, with DRB1 alleles showing the most associated TCRs and HLA-C alleles showing the fewest. Immune exposure information for the cohort was limited to CMV serostatus. Several of the top co-occurrence clusters appeared to be linked to parvovirus B19, influenza, CMV and Epstein-Barr virus, according to a later analysis. Because counts were too low, roughly 17 rarely observed V segments, including chromosome 9 orphons, were left out of the earlier analysis of some 640 of the donors. Most CMV-associated TCR beta chains appeared to be HLA-restricted in a later analysis, and the HLA associations seemed to be driven largely by CMV exposure. The sequencing pipeline was judged likely to have produced a cluster of highly shared sequence variants as a technical artifact. Presence/absence analyses assumed roughly uniform sequencing depth across donors, an assumption that may not hold. Compared with equally common non-associated chains, HLA-associated TCR beta chains in a later analysis were more clonally expanded and had lower generation probabilities. Linkage disequilibrium might explain the correlated functional status among segregating V segments, but an unknown experimental factor could not be ruled out. A later genetic analysis associated a missense DCLRE1C variant with V-gene and J-gene trimming of TCR beta chains, and an independent cohort replicated the association. The authors suggested that the approach could potentially be extended to other disease states and immunological phenotypes. Only TCR beta chains were sequenced in this cohort, and the absence of alpha or paired-chain data limited detectable features. In an earlier analysis of fewer than 700 of the donors, most TCR beta V segments appeared in productive rearrangements about 87% or about 30% of the time, broadly matching IMGT annotations. The 87-base-pair reads could not distinguish some IMGT-functional V segments, including TRBV6-2 and TRBV6-3, so those segments were excluded. A few of the identified cytomegalovirus-associated TCR beta chains were confirmed in vitro to be specific for cytomegalovirus antigens. In both the original and validation cohorts, the classifier was reported to diagnose cytomegalovirus status with high specificity and sensitivity. Most TCR sequences were observed very rarely across donors, whereas some public TCRs were present in many individuals. When HLA alleles, especially DR and DQ, strongly co-occurred, TCR associations were difficult to assign to individual alleles. The study gave a list of 150 to 200 TCR beta chains associated with cytomegalovirus. HLA typing was unavailable for some donors at each locus, so association tests used only the typed subset. At a false discovery rate of 0.05, a later analysis linked under 20,000 TCR beta sequences to specific HLA alleles. A further reported finding was that TCR beta sequences accurately predicted the HLA-A and HLA-B alleles for most subjects in the first cohort. According to a later genetic analysis, donors in an Asian-associated ancestry cluster had fewer N-insertions in productive TCRs than the roughly 700-donor mean.

Libraries were constructed by the immunoSEQ multiplex PCR assay. For the multiplex PCR, a mixture combining 60 forward primers for TCR Vbeta segments and 13 reverse primers for TCR Jbeta segments was used. A multiplex PCR assay on genomic DNA amplified the CDR3 region of rearranged TCR beta genes. The amplified TCR beta libraries were sequenced on the Illumina HiSeq System as 87-base-pair reads. Under the source paper's analysis protocol: Across the 670 or so repertoires, a later analysis counted 75 million to 90 million unique TCR beta chains, 9.5 million to 13 million of which were shared by at least two donors. Raw reads were error-corrected and collapsed into unique sequences with a nearest-neighbor algorithm that merged closely related sequences to remove PCR and sequencing errors. CDR3 sequences were aligned to IMGT reference sequences to assign V, D and J gene segments. For a sequence to be retained, at least a six-nucleotide match to both a V gene segment and a J gene segment was required. Rearrangements were called productive when the CDR3 lacked stop codons and stayed in frame with V and J; all others were non-productive. CDR3 was defined according to IMGT convention as the region running from the second conserved V-encoded cysteine to the conserved J-encoded phenylalanine. The earlier analysis of about 610 of the donors excluded any sequence lacking an unambiguous match to a single V gene segment. In an earlier analysis of several hundred of the donors, a V segment was called functional when productive rearrangements were above 56.7%, and segregating when the standard deviation between donors exceeded 5%. To diagnose cytomegalovirus status from the catalog of TCR beta chain sequences, a statistical classification framework was built. A later analysis assigned V and J genes by comparing TCR nucleotide sequences with IMGT/GENE-DB human TR gene sequences. Using the TCRdist pipeline, a later analysis assigned CDR3 sequences along with most-parsimonious VDJ recombination scenarios. In a later analysis, each TCR beta chain was defined by its CDR3 amino acid sequence together with its V-gene family, and reads without a unique V-gene family were excluded. A later analysis removed several hundred highly shared, low-generation-probability nucleotide sequences to deal with suspected cross-contamination and a sequencing artifact. For each public chain, a later analysis derived a clonal expansion index from normalized ranks of inferred template counts within each repertoire. A later analysis computed generation probabilities with a VDJ recombination model fitted to out-of-frame rearrangements, and checked the results against IGoR. A later analysis scored TCR-TCR, TCR-HLA and TCR-CMV co-occurrence with hypergeometric tests, applying a repertoire-size bias correction to TCR pairs. False discovery rates were estimated in a later analysis by permuting HLA or CMV assignments 20 times. In a later analysis, co-occurring TCRs were grouped using DBSCAN, with TCRdist sequence similarity added in when clustering inside HLA-allele-positive subsets. For co-occurrence clustering, repertoires with fewer than 30,000 or more than 120,000 public chains were excluded, along with a handful of repertoires with anomalous nucleotide sharing. In TCRdb, the immuneACCESS table is reduced to in-frame sequences with V and J assigned. These tables do not hold every clone; where another copy was compared, an unresolved V gene accounts for under half, and the others remain unexplained. The V and J calls and clone size were taken over from that table, and D and trimming were inferred from the DNA. The sample records roughly 140,000 clones, nearly 80% of which are singletons. The ten most abundant clones make up over 0.6% of the sample.

In total, over 600 healthy bone marrow donors made up the cohort. At the time of sampling, all cohort members were nominally healthy, though unrecorded immune exposures were likely present. The donor was CMV seronegative and was included in the group of about 350 seronegative cohort members. A peripheral blood sample was collected from each donor, and TCR beta sequencing was performed on peripheral blood mononuclear cells. Genomic DNA was extracted from the blood cell samples with the Qiagen DNeasy Blood Extraction Kit. The CDR3 measures 16 amino acids from cysteine to phenylalanine. Of the read, only the CDR3 DNA is kept; its 48 bases are in frame from base 1. CDR1 MNHNS and CDR2 SASEGT are derived from the germline V gene. V is pared back by 3 bases and J by 0 bases, with 12 bases lying between the germline termini.

The chain links TRBV6-1 with TRBJ2-1; TRBD2 could be the D gene, as 5 bases match. Input material: PBMCs. The receptor comes from a male donor in good health and CMV-seronegative. This receptor carries the CDR3 CASSDSLGDSYNEQFF. The sequenced DNA: TGTGCCAGCAGTGACAGCCTCGGGGACTCCTACAATGAGCAGTTCTTC.